A single sample is the source of the 22 T cell receptor beta chains below, sequenced in a study of blood T cells in healthy people across ages. The authors ran a second PCR of 7 to 11 cycles using a sample-barcoded 5' primer and a J-beta primer mix. TCRdb fed the 5' RACE reads into MiXCR, producing one record per CDR3 protein. This sample has roughly 800,000 distinct CDR3 sequences, with 58% found just once. The sequencing sample was made of blood. Source of these receptors: a man in his thirties or forties in good health.

V and J are TRBV9 and TRBJ1-4; D is uncertain. CDR1 is SGDLS and CDR2 is YYNGEE in the germline V gene. The V end lost 0 bases, the J end lost 0 bases, and 9 bases lay between the germline ends. CDR3 length equals 16 residues. CDR3 DNA: TGTGCCAGCAGCGTAGGAGCCCTAGCAACTAATGAAAAACTGTTTTTT. Its translation is CASSVGALATNEKLFF.

The chain recombines TRBV13 with TRBJ2-7; TRBD1 or TRBD2 may be the D gene (5 bases each). The CDR3 length is 13 residues. Looked up from germline, CDR1 is PRHDT and CDR2 is FYEKMQ (reference sequence). Deletions cut 3 bases from V and 5 bases from J, with 11 bases between. The CDR3 coding sequence is TGTGCCAGCAGCTTCGAAGGGACCGACGAGCAGTACTTC. This translates into CASSFEGTDEQYF.

The V and J genes are TRBV20-1 and TRBJ2-1; 7 nucleotides line up with TRBD2. The V and J ends lost 6 bases and 7 bases, in that order; junction bases with no gene match: 18. Per germline, CDR1 DFQATT and CDR2 SNEGSKA (reference sequence). This CDR3 contains 16 residues. CDR3 DNA: TGCAGTGCGAATCCTCCCGGGACTACCGTAGGGAATGAGCAGTTCTTC. It codes for CSANPPGTTVGNEQFF.

V and J are TRBV12-3 or TRBV12-4 and TRBJ2-2, with D possibly being TRBD2 (6 bases). V was trimmed by 5 bases and J by 5 bases, leaving 18 bases between them. This CDR3 region has 16 residues. The CDR3 spells CASSPRAMGGTGELFF. DNA of the CDR3: TGTGCCAGCAGTCCTCGAGCTATGGGGGGAACCGGGGAGCTGTTTTTT.

This clonotype has more than one count but fewer than ten. The chain's CDR3 is CSAKAGGTHEQFF. In DNA, the CDR3 is TGCAGTGCTAAGGCGGGGGGGACACATGAGCAGTTCTTC. The chain carries TRBV20-1 and TRBJ2-1; 9 bases agree with TRBD2. The germline V gene encodes CDR1 DFQATT and CDR2 SNEGSKA (reference sequence). The CDR3 contains 13 residues. V trimming: 4 bases; J trimming: 8 bases; junction bases outside the gene matches: 6.

The J gene is TRBJ2-5, the V gene TRBV7-2, with D tentatively TRBD1 or TRBD2 (5 bases each). Trimming cost V 1 base and J 11 bases, with 20 bases left between them. The CDR3 is made up of 15 amino acids. Germline V gene data show CDR1 as SGHTA and CDR2 as FQGNSA. For the CDR3, the DNA is TGTGCCAGCAGCTTAGACGGGACGGACTCCAGGGAGCAGTACTTC. It codes for CASSLDGTDSREQYF.

This clonotype was picked up a small number of times. This rearrangement joins TRBV5-1 to TRBJ1-2; 7 bases align to TRBD1. V shed 2 bases, J shed 7 bases, and the junction held 5 bases outside the gene matches. CDR3 length: 13 amino acids. The germline V gene encodes CDR1 SGHRS and CDR2 YFSETQ. CDR3 in DNA: TGCGCCAGCAGCTTCGAGGGACAGCGTGGCTACACCTTC. It codes for CASSFEGQRGYTF.

This clonotype was found many times. This chain links TRBV20-1 with TRBJ2-5; 7 bases map to TRBD1. This CDR3 comprises 15 residues. J lost 4 bases, V lost 7 bases, and 15 bases had no gene match. In germline, CDR1 is DFQATT, CDR2 SNEGSKA (reference sequence). CDR3 bases: TGCAGTGTTTTGGCTGGAGAGGGGGCCGGAGAGACCCAGTACTTC. This codes for CSVLAGEGAGETQYF.

This chain joins TRBV28 and TRBJ2-5; TRBD1 agrees at 9 bases. In germline, CDR1 is MDHEN, CDR2 SYDVKM. V dropped 6 bases and J dropped 3; count of bases not matched to a gene: 5. The CDR3 consists of 14 residues. This CDR3 reads CASSYDRGEETQYF. CDR3 DNA sequence: TGTGCCAGCAGCTATGACAGGGGGGAAGAGACCCAGTACTTC.

CDR3 nucleotides: TGCAGTGCTGGCCTATTCATTAATGAGCAGTTCTTC. Its translation: CSAGLFINEQFF. The J gene is TRBJ2-1, the V gene TRBV20-1, with unresolved D. The CDR3 consists of 12 residues. The germline V gene has CDR1 DFQATT and CDR2 SNEGSKA (reference sequence). Trimming took off 5 bases at V and 7 bases at J, with 12 bases between the two ends.

V is TRBV13 and J is TRBJ2-7; 11 positions match TRBD1. V lost 5 bases and J lost 4; bases outside the gene matches: 13. The germline V gene encodes CDR1 PRHDT and CDR2 FYEKMQ (reference sequence). The CDR3 length is 17 residues. CDR3 residues: CASSIRAGTGGRYEQYF. The CDR3 DNA is TGTGCCAGCAGCATAAGGGCCGGGACAGGGGGGCGGTACGAGCAGTACTTC.

CDR3 protein: CASSRTQGLADTQYF. DNA of the CDR3: TGTGCCAGCAGCCGTACACAGGGGTTAGCAGATACGCAGTATTTT. V usage is TRBV11-1 and J usage is TRBJ2-3, with 7 bases that match TRBD1. Germline CDR1 SGHAT, CDR2 FQDESV (reference sequence). V was clipped by 5 bases and J by 4 bases; unmatched bases: 9. This CDR3 comprises 15 residues.

V and J are TRBV27 and TRBJ2-7; 7 bases align to TRBD1. This CDR3 region has 15 residues. V lost 5 bases, J lost 3 bases, and 10 bases stayed unmatched. Looked up from germline, CDR1 is MNHEY and CDR2 is SMNVEV (reference sequence). CDR3 sequence reads: CASSPGPGQIYEQYF. CDR3 sequence (DNA): TGTGCCAGCAGTCCTGGCCCGGGACAGATCTACGAGCAGTACTTC.

This clonotype was observed a few times. V is TRBV7-9 and J is TRBJ2-7; 8 bases are a match to TRBD2. Trimming at V came to 5 bases and at J to 5 bases, leaving 5 bases not matched to a gene. The CDR3 has 13 residues. CDR1 and CDR2 (germline): SEHNR, FQNEAQ (reference sequence). CDR3 amino acids: CASSPIAGHEQYF. CDR3 in DNA: TGTGCCAGCAGCCCGATAGCGGGGCACGAGCAGTACTTC.

J is TRBJ2-3 and V is TRBV10-3; D remains ambiguous. Germline CDR1 is ENHRY and CDR2 is SYGVKD. This CDR3 has 15 residues. V lost 3 bases and J lost 4, with 14 bases in between. In nucleotides, the CDR3 is TGTGCCATCAGTGATTCCCGGAGTTGGGCAGATACGCAGTATTTT. Encoded protein: CAISDSRSWADTQYF.

The chain couples TRBV30 to TRBJ1-5; D not resolved. The CDR3 totals 12 residues. Germline V lookup: CDR1 GTSNPN, CDR2 SVGIG (reference sequence). V gave up 2 bases and J gave up 6 bases, with 8 bases separating them. The CDR3 loop reads CAWSSGSQPQHF. CDR3 nucleotides: TGTGCCTGGAGTTCGGGGTCTCAGCCCCAGCATTTT.

The table lists this clonotype with a few counts. This sequence joins TRBV6-6 and TRBJ1-2, with D possibly matching TRBD1 (6 bases). V shed 6 bases and J shed 4 bases, with 12 bases lying between them. There are 13 residues in the CDR3. Germline-derived CDR1 and CDR2 are MNHNY and SVGAGI (reference sequence). CDR3 sequence: CASSTDRFYGYTF. DNA of the CDR3: TGTGCCAGCAGCACGGACAGATTCTATGGCTACACCTTC.

The count of this clonotype is one. The chain recombines TRBV15 with TRBJ2-1; D possibly corresponds to TRBD2 (6 bases). The germline V and J ends were trimmed by 0 bases and 14 bases, with 11 bases remaining between them. CDR3 size: 12 residues. In germline, CDR1 is LNHNV, CDR2 YYDKDF (reference sequence). Here the CDR3 reads CATSRDAGTKFF. The CDR3 DNA is TGTGCCACCAGCAGAGATGCGGGAACGAAGTTCTTC.

This clonotype was found a few times. This chain joins TRBV28 and TRBJ2-1; TRBD2 agrees at 8 bases. The CDR3 has 13 amino acids. The V segment lost 1 base and the J segment 8 bases; nucleotides outside the gene matches: 1. CDR1 and CDR2 (germline): MDHEN, SYDVKM. CDR3 sequence: CASSLYGGDEQFF. As DNA, the CDR3 is TGTGCCAGCAGTTTATACGGGGGGGATGAGCAGTTCTTC.

The chain uses TRBV12-3 or TRBV12-4 and TRBJ2-5; D perhaps matches TRBD2 (5 bases). Trimming left V 6 bases short and J 5 bases short, with 10 bases between. This CDR3 comprises 12 residues. The CDR3 protein is CASRDGGETQYF. In DNA, the CDR3 is TGTGCCAGCAGAGACGGCGGGGAGACCCAGTACTTC.

CDR3 coding DNA: TGTGCCGCGTCGAGCGGCGAAGAGACCCAGTACTTC. Translation: CAASSGEETQYF. This sequence joins TRBV6-5 and TRBJ2-5; a weak D match, TRBD2 (5 bases). Germline CDR1 reads MNHEY; CDR2 reads SVGAGI. V was shortened by 11 bases and J by 3 bases, with 13 bases between the two germline ends. The CDR3 is 12 residues long.

The J gene is TRBJ2-1, the V gene TRBV24-1; 7 bases match TRBD1. V lost 4 bases and J lost 2; bases outside the gene matches: 1. This CDR3 spans 14 amino acids. Germline-derived CDR1 and CDR2 are KGHDR and SFDVKD. CDR3 bases: TGTGCCACCAGTGAGGGACAGACCTACAATGAGCAGTTCTTC. This codes for CATSEGQTYNEQFF.